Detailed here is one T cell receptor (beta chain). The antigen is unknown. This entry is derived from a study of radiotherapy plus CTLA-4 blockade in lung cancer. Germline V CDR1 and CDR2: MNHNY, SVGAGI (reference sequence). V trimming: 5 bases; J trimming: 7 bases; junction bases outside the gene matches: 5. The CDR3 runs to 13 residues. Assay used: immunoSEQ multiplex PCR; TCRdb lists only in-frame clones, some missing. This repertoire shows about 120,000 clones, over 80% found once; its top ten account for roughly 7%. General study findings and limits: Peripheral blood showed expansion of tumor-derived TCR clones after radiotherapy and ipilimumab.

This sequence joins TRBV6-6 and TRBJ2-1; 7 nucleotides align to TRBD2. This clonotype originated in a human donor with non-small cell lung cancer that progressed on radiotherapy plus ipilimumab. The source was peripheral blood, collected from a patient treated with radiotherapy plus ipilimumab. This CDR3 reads CASSPGRGNEQFF. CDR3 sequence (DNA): TGTGCCAGCAGTCCTGGGCGGGGGAATGAGCAGTTCTTC.